The next 29 T cell receptor beta chains were all read from a single sample in a study of human T cells and chemical hapten exposure. The time point is: patch test 1, 2 weeks after DPC sensitization. Treatment here: therapeutic diphenylcyclopropenone sensitization with weekly scalp DPC. One entry per CDR3 protein, called by TCRdb with MiXCR from the RACE reads. The data show 80,000 to 100,000 distinct CDR3 sequences, roughly 12% seen once. Specimen: whole blood, collected in connection with sensitization to the hapten diphenylcyclopropenone (DPC). These receptors all come from a woman in her 40s with alopecia areata. Some clones in this sample may be carry-over from other donors' samples.

The sample holds many counts of this clonotype. The V and J genes are TRBV7-8 and TRBJ2-7; the match to TRBD2 covers 8 bases. V was pared by 3 bases and J by 5 bases, with 9 bases of the junction left unmatched. The CDR3 totals 15 residues. The germline gives CDR1 SGHVS, CDR2 FQNEAQ. This CDR3 is CASSFPQRGLDEQYF. The CDR3 region has the DNA TGTGCCAGCAGCTTCCCCCAGCGGGGGCTCGACGAGCAGTACTTC. Full variable domain (remainder filled in from reference TRBV7-8 and TRBJ2-7): GAGVSQSPRYKVAKRGQDVALRCDPISGHVSLFWYQQALGQGPEFLTYFQNEAQLDKSGLPSDRFFAERPEGSVSTLKIQRTQQEDSAVYLCASSFPQRGLDEQYFGPGTRLTVT.

CDR3 in amino acids: CASSLGVDRARGEQFF. The CDR3 DNA sequence: TGTGCCAGCAGCTTAGGGGTGGACAGGGCAAGGGGTGAGCAGTTCTTC. The chain carries TRBV7-6 and TRBJ2-1; 8 bases agree with TRBD1. The germline V gene encodes CDR1 SGHVS and CDR2 FNYEAQ. The CDR3 spans 16 residues. V was clipped by 1 base and J by 9 bases; unmatched bases: 11.

This chain joins TRBV28 and TRBJ2-7; tentative D call: TRBD1 (6 bases). CDR1 and CDR2 (germline): MDHEN, SYDVKM. Trimming removed 6 bases at V and 6 bases at J, with 21 bases between. The CDR3 contains 15 residues. As DNA, the CDR3 is TGTGCCAGCAGCCCGACAGGCTATCCCCTCCGCGAGCAGTACTTC. It specifies CASSPTGYPLREQYF. The full variable domain, completed using reference TRBV28 and TRBJ2-7, is DVKVTQSSRYLVKRTGEKVFLECVQDMDHENMFWYRQDPGLGLRLIYFSYDVKMKEKGDIPEGYSVSREKKERFSLILESASTNQTSMYLCASSPTGYPLREQYFGPGTRLTVT.

This clonotype was detected a few times. J is TRBJ2-2 and V is TRBV7-3, with D possibly being TRBD2 (5 bases). Trimming stripped 1 base from V and 7 bases from J, with 10 bases between. Germline-derived CDR1 and CDR2 are SGHTA and FQGTGA. There are 14 residues in the CDR3. CDR3 DNA: TGTGCCAGCAGCTTAATCCGGGAAGGCGGGGAGCTGTTTTTT. This translates into CASSLIREGGELFF.

This rearrangement joins TRBV7-9 to TRBJ2-1; D is ambiguous. The CDR3 has 14 amino acids. The germline V gene encodes CDR1 SEHNR and CDR2 FQNEAQ (reference sequence). Trimming cost V 2 bases and J 4 bases, with 9 bases left between them. The CDR3: CASSLSSEYNEQFF. The CDR3 DNA reads as TGTGCCAGCAGCTTAAGCTCAGAGTACAATGAGCAGTTCTTC.

This clonotype occurred many times. The chain carries TRBV28 and TRBJ2-7, with D perhaps TRBD1 (7 bases). This CDR3 comprises 14 residues. Germline CDR1 MDHEN, CDR2 SYDVKM. V was pared by 5 bases and J by 7 bases, with 18 bases between. CDR3 nucleotide sequence: TGTGCCAGCAGTACTACAGGGGCCGGAGGGGAGCAGTACTTC. Its protein product is CASSTTGAGGEQYF.

This clonotype was counted a few times. J is TRBJ2-1 and V is TRBV7-2; TRBD2 might be the D (5 bases). V lost 7 bases and J lost 8, with 18 bases in between. Germline CDR1 SGHTA, CDR2 FQGNSA. This CDR3 comprises 14 residues. The CDR3 region has the DNA TGTGCCAGCAACCTGAGCGGAGAAAGGGATGAGCAGTTCTTC. The encoded protein is CASNLSGERDEQFF.

The V call is TRBV20-1, the J call TRBJ1-5, with 8 bases identical to TRBD1. Looked up from germline, CDR1 is DFQATT and CDR2 is SNEGSKA (reference sequence). With V trimmed by 5 bases and J by 6 bases, 12 bases remained unmatched. The CDR3 runs 15 residues. As DNA, the CDR3 is TGCAGTGCTGGATCGCGGACAGGGAGTTTTCAGCCCCAGCATTTT. Translating gives CSAGSRTGSFQPQHF.

V usage is TRBV11-2 and J usage is TRBJ1-4, with TRBD1 matching over 7 bases. The germline gives CDR1 SGHAT, CDR2 FQNNGV. This CDR3 has 16 amino acids. The V gene end was trimmed by 1 base and the J gene end by 5 bases; junction bases not matched to a gene: 7. In nucleotides, the CDR3 is TGTGCCAGCAGCTTAGGTACAGGGGCCAGGAATGAAAAACTGTTTTTT. As protein: CASSLGTGARNEKLFF.

This clonotype has a count of ten or more. The gene calls are TRBV5-5 and TRBJ2-7; tentatively, D is TRBD1 (5 bases). In germline, CDR1 is SGHKS, CDR2 YYEKEE (reference sequence). V was shortened by 0 bases and J by 3 bases, with 19 bases between the two germline ends. There are 17 residues in the CDR3. The CDR3 loop reads CASSLGIGQGTNYEQYF. CDR3 DNA sequence: TGTGCCAGCAGCTTGGGAATAGGGCAGGGCACCAACTACGAGCAGTACTTC. The whole variable domain, filled in from reference TRBV5-5 and TRBJ2-7, reads DAGVTQSPTHLIKTRGQQVTLRCSPISGHKSVSWYQQVLGQGPQFIFQYYEKEERGRGNFPDRFSARQFPNYSSELNVNALLLGDSALYLCASSLGIGQGTNYEQYFGPGTRLTVT.

There are many counts of this clonotype. The chain uses TRBV11-2 and TRBJ2-3, with TRBD2 matching over 7 bases. The CDR3 contains 14 residues. Germline trimming cut 6 bases from V and 3 bases from J; bases unmatched to any gene: 6. Looked up from germline, CDR1 is SGHAT and CDR2 is FQNNGV. CDR3 bases: TGTGCCAGCAGTTCCGATAGCGGGACAGATACGCAGTATTTT. It encodes CASSSDSGTDTQYF.

This clonotype has only a few counts. The chain recombines TRBV7-2 with TRBJ2-7; 11 bases are shared with TRBD2. Germline CDR1 and CDR2: SGHTA and FQGNSA. The CDR3 totals 14 residues. V was pared by 5 bases and J by 4 bases, with 4 bases of the junction left unmatched. The chain's CDR3 is CASSRLAGPYEQYF. The DNA of the CDR3 is TGTGCCAGCAGCCGACTAGCGGGACCATACGAGCAGTACTTC.

The chain carries TRBV18 and TRBJ1-5, with no clear D. Trimming removed 2 bases at V and 5 bases at J, with 7 bases between. Germline V lookup: CDR1 KGHSH, CDR2 LQKENI. The CDR3 loop spans 13 amino acids. The CDR3 loop reads CASSPRTDQPQHF. The CDR3 region has the DNA TGTGCCAGCTCACCAAGAACAGATCAGCCCCAGCATTTT.

This clonotype appeared a few times. The chain employs TRBV4-3 and TRBJ2-1; no definite D call. Germline values: CDR1 LGHNA, CDR2 YSLEER. This CDR3 contains 15 residues. V dropped 0 bases and J dropped 4 bases, with 10 bases sitting between them. The CDR3: CASSQDSGLYNEQFF. The DNA for the CDR3 is TGCGCCAGCAGCCAAGATTCGGGCCTTTACAATGAGCAGTTCTTC.

The chain combines TRBV29-1 with TRBJ2-2; D perhaps matches TRBD2 (5 bases). CDR3 size: 14 residues. Germline CDR1 SQVTM, CDR2 ANQGSEA. The germline V and J ends were trimmed by 4 bases and 3 bases, with 12 bases remaining between them. This CDR3 reads CSVGILRDTGELFF. CDR3 DNA: TGCAGCGTTGGGATCCTGCGGGACACCGGGGAGCTGTTTTTT.

The CDR3 DNA follows: TGTGCCAGCAGTCATGGGACACCCTACGAGCAGTACTTC. Encoded protein: CASSHGTPYEQYF. The V gene is TRBV6-2 or TRBV6-3, the J gene TRBJ2-7; perhaps TRBD1 as D (6 bases). In germline, CDR1 is MNHEY, CDR2 SVGEGT. V was trimmed by 5 bases and J by 2 bases, leaving 10 bases between them. CDR3 length: 13 amino acids.

V usage is TRBV6-2 or TRBV6-3 and J usage is TRBJ2-7, with D perhaps matching TRBD2 (6 bases). V was clipped by 6 bases and J by 0 bases, with 9 bases between them. Germline CDR1 is MNHEY and CDR2 is SVGEGT. The CDR3 consists of 13 residues. The CDR3 spells CASRDGSSYEQYF. The CDR3 bases are TGTGCCAGCAGAGACGGGAGCTCCTACGAGCAGTACTTC.

This clonotype was observed a few times. This chain connects TRBV7-9 to TRBJ2-7, with 8 bases fitting TRBD1. CDR3 length: 13 amino acids. V shed 7 bases, J shed 2 bases, and the junction held 4 bases outside the gene matches. Looked up from germline, CDR1 is SEHNR and CDR2 is FQNEAQ (reference sequence). The CDR3 DNA sequence: TGTGCCAGCACCGGACAGGGAACCTACGAGCAGTACTTC. Encoded protein: CASTGQGTYEQYF.

A few counts support this clonotype. V gene TRBV20-1 combines with J gene TRBJ2-3; perhaps TRBD2 as D (5 bases). V lost 6 bases and J lost 2, with 15 bases in between. Germline lookup yields CDR1 DFQATT and CDR2 SNEGSKA (reference sequence). The CDR3 length is 14 residues. As DNA, the CDR3 is TGCAGTGCGGGAGAAGTCGGTTTCACAGATACGCAGTATTTT. Translation: CSAGEVGFTDTQYF.

The rearrangement links TRBV7-9 to TRBJ2-2; possibly TRBD1 for D (6 bases). Germline V lookup: CDR1 SEHNR, CDR2 FQNEAQ (reference sequence). Trimming took 4 bases from V and 7 from J, leaving 13 bases between them. CDR3 length equals 14 residues. CDR3 region: CASSSVQGGGELFF. The CDR3 coding sequence is TGTGCCAGCAGCTCCGTACAGGGCGGCGGGGAGCTGTTTTTT. The complete variable domain, with remaining parts taken from reference TRBV7-9 and TRBJ2-2, reads DTGVSQNPRHKITKRGQNVTFRCDPISEHNRLYWYRQTLGQGPEFLTYFQNEAQLEKSRLLSDRFSAERPKGSFSTLEIQRTEQGDSAMYLCASSSVQGGGELFFGEGSRLTVL.

This chain links TRBV29-1 with TRBJ1-2; 11 bases line up with TRBD1. Unmatched junction bases numbered 5, after V lost 4 bases and J lost 7 bases. The CDR3 length is 13 residues. From germline, CDR1 is SQVTM and CDR2 ANQGSEA. In nucleotides, the CDR3 is TGCAGCGTTGTCGGACAGGGGGCGCCTGGCTACACCTTC. It yields the protein CSVVGQGAPGYTF.

This clonotype came up many times. This chain links TRBV7-2 with TRBJ2-7, with D possibly matching TRBD1 (6 bases). Germline V gives CDR1 SGHTA, CDR2 FQGNSA. The V end was cut by 5 bases, the J end by 3 bases, with 17 bases between. The CDR3 runs to 15 residues. The CDR3 coding sequence is TGTGCCAGCAGCCCGGTCCCCCTGACAGGCTACGAGCAGTACTTC. Translation: CASSPVPLTGYEQYF. Looking up the rest from reference TRBV7-2 and TRBJ2-7 gives the full variable domain: GAGVSQSPSNKVTEKGKDVELRCDPISGHTALYWYRQSLGQGLEFLIYFQGNSAPDKSGLPSDRFSAERTGGSVSTLTIQRTQQEDSAVYLCASSPVPLTGYEQYFGPGTRLTVT.

This clonotype was counted at least ten times. V gene TRBV6-4 combines with J gene TRBJ2-2; TRBD2 might be the D (6 bases). The germline CDR1 and CDR2 sequences are MRHNA and SNTAGT. V was cut by 3 bases and J by 4 bases, with 9 bases left in between. This CDR3 spans 14 amino acids. CDR3: CASSEQGGTGELFF. CDR3 DNA sequence: TGTGCCAGCAGTGAGCAGGGAGGCACCGGGGAGCTGTTTTTT.

This clonotype showed up many times. V usage is TRBV29-1 and J usage is TRBJ1-4; the D gene is possibly TRBD1 (5 bases). The V gene lost 5 bases and the J gene lost 5 bases, with 9 bases spanning the gap. Germline values: CDR1 SQVTM, CDR2 ANQGSEA. The CDR3 consists of 12 residues. CDR3 nucleotide sequence: TGCAGCGTTCGGACACTAAATGAAAAACTGTTTTTT. Residues: CSVRTLNEKLFF.

This clonotype has only a few counts. The chain couples TRBV11-2 to TRBJ2-7, with TRBD1 as a possible D gene (5 bases). This CDR3 comprises 18 residues. Trimming pared 1 base from V and 3 bases from J, leaving 22 bases between. The germline CDR1 and CDR2 sequences are SGHAT and FQNNGV. The CDR3 nucleotides read TGTGCCAGCAGCTTAGCTCTCAGCGCACTCGGACAAATCTACGAGCAGTACTTC. It translates to CASSLALSALGQIYEQYF.

The sample holds many counts of this clonotype. This sequence joins TRBV2 and TRBJ1-4; 9 positions match TRBD1. The CDR3 consists of 16 residues. Trimming removed 6 bases from V and 5 bases from J; junction bases left unmatched: 10. Germline V gene data show CDR1 as SNHLY and CDR2 as FYNNEI. CDR3: CASRTGGAPGNEKLFF. CDR3 DNA: TGTGCCAGCAGAACAGGGGGCGCCCCGGGGAATGAAAAACTGTTTTTT.

The chain combines TRBV20-1 with TRBJ1-1; D is possibly TRBD1 (6 bases). The V and J ends lost 3 bases and 3 bases respectively, with 14 bases between them. The CDR3 is 14 residues long. Germline CDR1 DFQATT, CDR2 SNEGSKA (reference sequence). The CDR3, as DNA: TGCAGTGCTAGGGCTTCCAGGGGCGACACTGAAGCTTTCTTT. It yields the protein CSARASRGDTEAFF.

Ten or more counts support this clonotype. The rearrangement uses TRBV29-1 and TRBJ2-7; tentative D call: TRBD1 (5 bases). Trimming stripped 4 bases from V and 5 bases from J, with 12 bases between. Germline V gene data show CDR1 as SQVTM and CDR2 as ANQGSEA. This CDR3 is 12 amino acids long. CDR3 in amino acids: CSVAGMAHEQYF. The CDR3, as DNA: TGCAGCGTTGCAGGGATGGCCCACGAGCAGTACTTC.

This clonotype was seen more than once but under ten times. The chain's CDR3 is CASSPGGLTSNYGYTF. CDR3 DNA sequence: TGTGCCAGCAGTCCCGGGGGACTGACCTCTAACTATGGCTACACCTTC. This chain connects TRBV6-5 to TRBJ1-2; weak D call: TRBD1 (5 bases). CDR3 length equals 16 residues. Germline CDR1 reads MNHEY; CDR2 reads SVGAGI. The V end lost 5 bases, the J end lost 0 bases, and 16 bases lay between the germline ends.